The 14 T cell receptor beta chains below come from one sample, sequenced in a study of tumor-infiltrating lymphocytes in localized non-small cell lung cancer. The protocol was immunoSEQ multiplex PCR, while the TCRdb copy is restricted to in-frame clones and leaves out a portion. The repertoire has some 15,000 clones, 65% to 80% of them found once; the top ten carry 4.9%. Input material: lung tumor tissue. Receptor source: a human donor with non-small cell lung cancer.

The chain uses TRBV27 and TRBJ1-5; D is undetermined. Trimming shortened V by 3 bases and J by 4 bases, and 7 bases separated the two germline ends. Germline V gene sequence: CDR1 MNHEY, CDR2 SMNVEV (reference sequence). This CDR3 contains 13 residues. The CDR3 loop is CASSLYLNQPQHF. Written as DNA, the CDR3 is TGTGCCAGCAGTTTGTATTTAAATCAGCCCCAGCATTTT.

This clone has a single count. The chain links TRBV28 to TRBJ2-3; TRBD2 matches at 12 bases. Trimming took 6 bases from V and 8 from J; bases not matched to a gene: 9. Per the germline V gene, CDR1 is MDHEN and CDR2 is SYDVKM. CDR3 size: 15 residues. DNA for the CDR3: TGTGCCAGCAGCCCGACTAGCGGGGGTGTTGGTACGCAGTATTTT. It yields the protein CASSPTSGGVGTQYF.

In this sample, this clone is medium-sized. This sequence joins TRBV18 and TRBJ1-1; D gene uncertain. The CDR3 has 14 residues. Germline CDR1 is KGHSH and CDR2 is LQKENI. The ends were cut back, 4 bases at V and 4 bases at J, with 13 bases in the middle. The CDR3 sequence: CASSHANWGTEAFF. In DNA, the CDR3 is TGTGCCAGCTCACACGCGAACTGGGGCACTGAAGCTTTCTTT.

The rearrangement joins TRBV7-8 to TRBJ2-7, with a tentative D call TRBD1 (6 bases). V dropped 6 bases and J dropped 10 bases, with 19 bases sitting between them. The CDR3 sequence is 13 residues long. The germline V gene encodes CDR1 SGHVS and CDR2 FQNEAQ. The CDR3 loop reads CASSPPQGSPQYF. The CDR3 region has the DNA TGTGCCAGCAGTCCACCCCAGGGGAGCCCACAGTACTTC.

The chain carries TRBV4-3 and TRBJ2-5; D perhaps matches TRBD2 (6 bases). CDR1 is LGHNA, CDR2 YSLEER, per germline. Trimming cost V 0 bases and J 13 bases, with 15 bases left between them. The CDR3 has 13 residues. CDR3 sequence: CASSQDHRREVYF. Here the CDR3 DNA reads TGCGCCAGCAGCCAAGATCATAGGAGGGAAGTGTACTTC.

Sample share makes this clone medium-sized. The V gene is TRBV6-1, the J gene TRBJ2-7; no definite D call. Germline CDR1 reads MNHNS; CDR2 reads SASEGT. This CDR3 is built from 14 residues. Trimming took off 1 base at V and 2 bases at J, with 9 bases between the two ends. In nucleotides, the CDR3 is TGTGCCAGCAGTGAAGGCGGCAGACCCTACGAGCAGTACTTC. Translation gives CASSEGGRPYEQYF.

CDR3 residues: CASSLDLEYGYTF. The CDR3 DNA follows: TGTGCCAGCAGCTTAGATTTGGAGTATGGCTACACCTTC. The rearrangement links TRBV7-2 to TRBJ1-2, with D hard to call. Germline V CDR1 and CDR2: SGHTA, FQGNSA. The CDR3 runs 13 residues. V was cut by 1 base and J by 5 bases, with 8 bases left in between.

J is TRBJ2-1 and V is TRBV27; no definite D call. The V gene lost 7 bases and the J gene lost 7 bases, with 8 bases spanning the gap. CDR1 MNHEY and CDR2 SMNVEV come from the germline V gene (reference sequence). CDR3 size: 11 residues. Here the CDR3 DNA reads TGTGCCAGCATCCCGGTAAATGAGCAGTTCTTC. Its translation: CASIPVNEQFF.

This chain connects TRBV21-1 to TRBJ2-5; TRBD2, as called in the table, went unchecked against the DNA. TRBV21-1 is tagged as a pseudogene. The CDR3 length is 14 residues. The CDR3 DNA sequence: TGTGCCAGCAGCAAGGGACTAGCGGAAGAGACCCAGTACTTC. Protein: CASSKGLAEETQYF.

The chain has TRBV7-2 and TRBJ1-6; 7 nucleotides line up with TRBD1. The length of the CDR3 is 15 residues. V shed 6 bases, J shed 5 bases, and the junction held 7 bases outside the gene matches. The germline V gene encodes CDR1 SGHTA and CDR2 FQGNSA. The CDR3 DNA reads TGTGCCAGCAGGTTAACAGGGGTCGATAATTCACCCCTCCACTTT. Translating gives CASRLTGVDNSPLHF. The entire variable domain, with the rest obtained from reference TRBV7-2 and TRBJ1-6, is as follows: GAGVSQSPSNKVTEKGKDVELRCDPISGHTALYWYRQSLGQGLEFLIYFQGNSAPDKSGLPSDRFSAERTGGSVSTLTIQRTQQEDSAVYLCASRLTGVDNSPLHFGNGTRLTVT.

The CDR3 region is CASSPLDRDANYGYTF. The CDR3 DNA reads as TGTGCCAGCAGCCCCCTTGACAGGGACGCTAACTATGGCTACACCTTC. J is TRBJ1-2 and V is TRBV5-4; 7 bases match TRBD1. From germline, CDR1 is SGHNT and CDR2 YYREEE (reference sequence). Trimming cost V 4 bases and J 0 bases; bases outside gene matches: 9. This CDR3 contains 16 residues.

V usage is TRBV11-1 and J usage is TRBJ2-7; 8 nucleotides align to TRBD2. Germline assignment: CDR1 SGHAT and CDR2 FQDESV (reference sequence). CDR3 length equals 15 residues. Trimming took 7 bases from V and 0 from J; bases not matched to a gene: 8. The CDR3 coding sequence is TGTGCCAGCACCTCTTTTAGCGGGACCTCCTACGAGCAGTACTTC. Its translation: CASTSFSGTSYEQYF.

This chain uses TRBV5-5 with TRBJ1-2, with TRBD1 identical over 8 bases. V shed 0 bases, J shed 5 bases, and the junction held 12 bases outside the gene matches. The CDR3 extends over 17 amino acids. Looked up from germline, CDR1 is SGHKS and CDR2 is YYEKEE (reference sequence). CDR3 bases: TGTGCCAGCAGCTTGGGGGACACCGGGACAGGTCGTTATGGCTACACCTTC. Protein: CASSLGDTGTGRYGYTF. Full variable domain (missing parts from reference TRBV5-5 and TRBJ1-2): DAGVTQSPTHLIKTRGQQVTLRCSPISGHKSVSWYQQVLGQGPQFIFQYYEKEERGRGNFPDRFSARQFPNYSSELNVNALLLGDSALYLCASSLGDTGTGRYGYTFGSGTRLTVV.

This clone has just one count. The chain uses TRBV5-1 and TRBJ2-1; D might be TRBD1 (6 bases). Germline loops: CDR1 SGHRS, CDR2 YFSETQ. CDR3 length: 14 residues. Deletions cut 4 bases from V and 0 bases from J, with 8 bases between. This CDR3 reads CASSQGSSYNEQFF. The CDR3 DNA sequence: TGCGCCAGCAGCCAGGGGAGCTCCTACAATGAGCAGTTCTTC.